This T cell receptor beta chain was sequenced for a study of blood T cell repertoires in COVID-19. Turning to the study itself: Sites in the United States, Italy and Spain provided acute and convalescent COVID-19 samples. Sources were T cells, B-cell-depleted T cells, or PBMCs; the material itself was cDNA or gDNA.

Under the authors' procedure: Counts of nucleated cells, estimated from reference gene primer amplification, were obtained. Clones were sequenced by immunoSEQ multiplex PCR, and TCRdb holds only the in-frame ones, with some missing. For V, J and clone size, that table is used; D and trimming come from the DNA. This table holds about 180,000 clones, about 86% found once. V lost 5 bases to trimming and J lost 3 bases, with 10 bases between them. This CDR3 region has 13 residues. The germline CDR1 and CDR2 sequences are LNHDA and SQIVND (reference sequence). The clonotype was recovered from a woman aged 25 to 39 with active or convalescent COVID-19. The chain carries TRBV19 and TRBJ2-5; unclear D gene. Sequences were obtained from peripheral blood. For the CDR3, the DNA is TGTGCCAGTAGTTTTGCAGTCGAAGAGACCCAGTACTTC. The encoded protein is CASSFAVEETQYF.